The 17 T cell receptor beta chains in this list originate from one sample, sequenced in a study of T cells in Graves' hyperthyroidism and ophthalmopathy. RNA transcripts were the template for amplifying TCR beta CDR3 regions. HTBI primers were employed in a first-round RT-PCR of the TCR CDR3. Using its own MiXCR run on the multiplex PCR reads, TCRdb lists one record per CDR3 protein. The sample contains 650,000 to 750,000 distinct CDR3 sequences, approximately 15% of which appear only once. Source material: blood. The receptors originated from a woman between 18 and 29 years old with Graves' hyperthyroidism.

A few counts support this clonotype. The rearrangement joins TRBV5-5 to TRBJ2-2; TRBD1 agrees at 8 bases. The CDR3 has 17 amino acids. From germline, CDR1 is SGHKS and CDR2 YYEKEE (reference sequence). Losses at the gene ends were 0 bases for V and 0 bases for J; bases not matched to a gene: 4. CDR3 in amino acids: CASSLAAGGPNTGELFF. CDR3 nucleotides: TGTGCCAGCAGCTTGGCGGCAGGGGGCCCGAACACCGGGGAGCTGTTTTTT.

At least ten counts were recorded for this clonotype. The CDR3 here is CASSRQRGAFQNEQFF. CDR3 sequence (DNA): TGTGCCAGCAGCCGGCAGCGGGGCGCGTTCCAAAATGAGCAGTTCTTC. The rearrangement joins TRBV3-1 to TRBJ2-1, with 7 bases lining up with TRBD2. The V and J ends lost 4 bases and 7 bases, in that order; junction bases with no gene match: 13. CDR3 length: 16 amino acids. Germline V gene data show CDR1 as LGHDT and CDR2 as YNNKEL (reference sequence).

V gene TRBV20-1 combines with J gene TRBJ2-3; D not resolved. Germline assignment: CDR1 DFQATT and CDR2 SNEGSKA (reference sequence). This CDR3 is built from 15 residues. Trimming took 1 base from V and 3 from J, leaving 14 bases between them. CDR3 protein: CSARGTPSSTDTQYF. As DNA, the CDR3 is TGCAGTGCTAGAGGGACCCCCAGCTCGACAGATACGCAGTATTTT.

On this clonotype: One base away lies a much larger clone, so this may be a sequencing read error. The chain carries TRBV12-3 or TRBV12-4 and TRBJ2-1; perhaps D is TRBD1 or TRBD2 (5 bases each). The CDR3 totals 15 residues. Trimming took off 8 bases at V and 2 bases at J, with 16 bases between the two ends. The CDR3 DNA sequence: TGTGCCAGCGCCGTGGGGGTCCCCCCCTACAATGAGCAGTTCTTC. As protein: CASAVGVPPYNEQFF.

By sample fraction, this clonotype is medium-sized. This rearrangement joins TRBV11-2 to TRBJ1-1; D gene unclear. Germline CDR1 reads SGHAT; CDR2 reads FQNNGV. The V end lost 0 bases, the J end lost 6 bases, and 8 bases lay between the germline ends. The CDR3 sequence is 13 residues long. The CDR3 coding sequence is TGTGCCAGCAGCTTAGACCTTTCCGCTGAAGCTTTCTTT. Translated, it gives CASSLDLSAEAFF.

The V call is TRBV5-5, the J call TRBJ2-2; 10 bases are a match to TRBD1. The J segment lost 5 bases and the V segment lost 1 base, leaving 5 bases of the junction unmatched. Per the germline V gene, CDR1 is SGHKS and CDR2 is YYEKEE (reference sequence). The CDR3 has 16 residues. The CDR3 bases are TGTGCCAGCAGCTTGTGGGACAGGGGAAAAACCGGGGAGCTGTTTTTT. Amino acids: CASSLWDRGKTGELFF.

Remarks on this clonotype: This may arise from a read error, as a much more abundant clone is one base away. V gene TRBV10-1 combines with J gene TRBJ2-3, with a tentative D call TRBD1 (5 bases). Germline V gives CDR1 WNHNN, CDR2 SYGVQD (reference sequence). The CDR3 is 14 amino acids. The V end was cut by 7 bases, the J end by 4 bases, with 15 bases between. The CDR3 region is CASTWTRGADTQYF. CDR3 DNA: TGCGCCAGCACTTGGACAAGGGGTGCAGATACGCAGTATTTT.

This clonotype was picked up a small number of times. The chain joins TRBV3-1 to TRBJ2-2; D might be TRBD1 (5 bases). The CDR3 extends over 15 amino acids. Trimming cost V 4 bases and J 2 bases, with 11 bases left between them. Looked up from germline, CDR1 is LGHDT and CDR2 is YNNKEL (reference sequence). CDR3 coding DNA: TGTGCCAGCAGCCGTGGATGGGGCAACACCGGGGAGCTGTTTTTT. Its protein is CASSRGWGNTGELFF.

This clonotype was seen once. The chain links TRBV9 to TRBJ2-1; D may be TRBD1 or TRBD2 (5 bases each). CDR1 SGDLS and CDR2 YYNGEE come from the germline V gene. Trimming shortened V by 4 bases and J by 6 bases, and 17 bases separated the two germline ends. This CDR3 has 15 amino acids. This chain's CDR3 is CASSSGASTGNEQFF. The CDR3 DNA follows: TGTGCCAGCAGCTCCGGGGCAAGCACAGGCAATGAGCAGTTCTTC.

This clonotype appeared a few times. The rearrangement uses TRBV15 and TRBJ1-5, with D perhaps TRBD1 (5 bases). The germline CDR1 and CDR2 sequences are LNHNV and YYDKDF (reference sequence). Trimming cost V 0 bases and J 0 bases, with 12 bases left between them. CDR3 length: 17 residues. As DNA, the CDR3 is TGTGCCACCAGCAGAGATGGGGACCCCGATAGCAATCAGCCCCAGCATTTT. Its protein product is CATSRDGDPDSNQPQHF. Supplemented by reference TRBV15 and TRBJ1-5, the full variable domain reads DAMVIQNPRYQVTQFGKPVTLSCSQTLNHNVMYWYQQKSSQAPKLLFHYYDKDFNNEADTPDNFQSRRPNTSFCFLDIRSPGLGDTAMYLCATSRDGDPDSNQPQHFGDGTRLSIL.

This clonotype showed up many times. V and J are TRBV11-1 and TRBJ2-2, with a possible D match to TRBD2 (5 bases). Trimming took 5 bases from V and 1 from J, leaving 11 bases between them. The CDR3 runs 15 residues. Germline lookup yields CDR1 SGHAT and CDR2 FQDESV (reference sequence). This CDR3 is CASSPRGLNTGELFF. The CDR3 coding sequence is TGTGCCAGCAGCCCCCGAGGGCTGAACACCGGGGAGCTGTTTTTT.

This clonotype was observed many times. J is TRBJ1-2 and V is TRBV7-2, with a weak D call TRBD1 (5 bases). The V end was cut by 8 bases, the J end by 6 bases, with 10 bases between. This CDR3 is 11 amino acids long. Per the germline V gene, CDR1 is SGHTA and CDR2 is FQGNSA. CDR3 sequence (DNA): TGTGCCAGCCGCAGGGATCATGGCTACACCTTC. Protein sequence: CASRRDHGYTF.

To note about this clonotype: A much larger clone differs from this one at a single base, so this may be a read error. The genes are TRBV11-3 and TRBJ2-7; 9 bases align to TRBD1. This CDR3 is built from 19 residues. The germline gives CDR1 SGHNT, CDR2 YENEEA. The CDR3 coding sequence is TGTGTCAGCAGCTCCCCAGAATCAGGACAGGGGAAAGGATCCTACGAGCAGTACTTC. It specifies CVSSSPESGQGKGSYEQYF.

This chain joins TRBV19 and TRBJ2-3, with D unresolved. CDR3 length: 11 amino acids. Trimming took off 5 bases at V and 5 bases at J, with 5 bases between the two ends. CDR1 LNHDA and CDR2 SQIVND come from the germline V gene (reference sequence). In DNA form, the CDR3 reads TGTGCCAGTAGTGTACAAGATACGCAGTATTTT. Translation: CASSVQDTQYF.

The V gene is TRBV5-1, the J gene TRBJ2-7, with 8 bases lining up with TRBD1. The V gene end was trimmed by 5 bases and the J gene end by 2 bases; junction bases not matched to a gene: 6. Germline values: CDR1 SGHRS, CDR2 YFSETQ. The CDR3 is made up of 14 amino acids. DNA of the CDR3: TGCGCCAGCAGGAGTTGGGACAGGCCCTACGAGCAGTACTTC. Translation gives CASRSWDRPYEQYF.

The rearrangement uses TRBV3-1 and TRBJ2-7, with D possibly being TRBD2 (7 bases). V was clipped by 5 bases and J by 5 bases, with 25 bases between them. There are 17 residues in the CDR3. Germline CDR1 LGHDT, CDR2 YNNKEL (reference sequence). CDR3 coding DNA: TGTGCCAGCAGCTTGAGAAGGGGGGGCTCCCTCTCGGACGAGCAGTACTTC. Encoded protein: CASSLRRGGSLSDEQYF.

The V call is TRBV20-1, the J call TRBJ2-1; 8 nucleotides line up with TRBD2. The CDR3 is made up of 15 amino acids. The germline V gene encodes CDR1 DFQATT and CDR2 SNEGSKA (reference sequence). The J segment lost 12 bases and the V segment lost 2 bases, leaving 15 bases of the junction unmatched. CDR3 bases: TGCAGTGCTAGAAGTAGCGGGGCTGCTCTACGCGGGCAGTTCTTC. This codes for CSARSSGAALRGQFF.